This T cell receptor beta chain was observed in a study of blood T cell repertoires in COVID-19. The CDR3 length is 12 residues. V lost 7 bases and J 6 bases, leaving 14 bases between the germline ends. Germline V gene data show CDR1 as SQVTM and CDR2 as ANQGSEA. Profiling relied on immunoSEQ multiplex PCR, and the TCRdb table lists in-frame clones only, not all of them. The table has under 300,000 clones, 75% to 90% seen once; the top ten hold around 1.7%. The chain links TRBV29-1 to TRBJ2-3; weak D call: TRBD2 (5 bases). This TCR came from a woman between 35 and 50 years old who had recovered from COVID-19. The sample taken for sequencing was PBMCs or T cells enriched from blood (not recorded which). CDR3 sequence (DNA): TGCAGCGCCTCTCTAGCTCCGGATACGCAGTATTTT. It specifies CSASLAPDTQYF.